The 22 T cell receptor beta chains reported below all come from one sample, sequenced in a study of persistence of HIV-infected CD4 T cells. The immunoSEQ assay was version 4, run in survey mode. The assay was immunoSEQ multiplex PCR, and TCRdb's table has in-frame clones only and misses some. The sample consists of just over 40,000 clones, approximately 78% of them appearing once. The antigens for these receptors are not known. An overlapping HIV-1 Gag peptide pool stimulated these cells at 0.95 to 1 ug/peptide/mL. Sorted nonresponding memory CD4+ T cells were CD40L-negative, CD69-negative, CD45RO-high. Source: CD4+ T cells sorted from PBMCs after roughly 18-hour stimulation, taken from a patient who received antiretroviral therapy. The receptor set was obtained from an adult man with HIV who was CMV-seropositive.

V and J are TRBV5-5 and TRBJ2-3, with unresolved D. With 0 bases removed from V and 8 bases from J, the gap between germline ends came to 10 bases. The CDR3 is 13 amino acids. CDR1 is SGHKS and CDR2 is YYEKEE in the germline V gene (reference sequence). The CDR3 DNA follows: TGTGCCAGCAGCTTGGGGGATTATCGTACGCAGTATTTT. Translated: CASSLGDYRTQYF.

The gene calls are TRBV5-1 and TRBJ1-5; D ambiguous. Trimming took off 3 bases at V and 6 bases at J, with 10 bases between the two ends. The CDR3 runs to 13 residues. Germline V gene sequence: CDR1 SGHRS, CDR2 YFSETQ. CDR3 sequence: CASSYYYGQPQHF. DNA for the CDR3: TGCGCCAGCAGCTATTACTATGGTCAGCCCCAGCATTTT. Full variable domain (missing parts from reference TRBV5-1 and TRBJ1-5): KAGVTQTPRYLIKTRGQQVTLSCSPISGHRSVSWYQQTPGQGLQFLFEYFSETQRNKGNFPGRFSGRQFSNSRSEMNVSTLELGDSALYLCASSYYYGQPQHFGDGTRLSIL.

The chain recombines TRBV7-9 with TRBJ2-1; D is ambiguous. This CDR3 contains 12 residues. V lost 1 base and J 8 bases, leaving 6 bases between the germline ends. CDR1 and CDR2 from the germline V gene are SEHNR and FQNEAQ (reference sequence). The CDR3 sequence: CASSLVGYEQFF. CDR3 nucleotides: TGTGCCAGCAGCTTAGTGGGGTATGAGCAGTTCTTC. Supplemented by reference TRBV7-9 and TRBJ2-1, the full variable domain reads DTGVSQNPRHKITKRGQNVTFRCDPISEHNRLYWYRQTLGQGPEFLTYFQNEAQLEKSRLLSDRFSAERPKGSFSTLEIQRTEQGDSAMYLCASSLVGYEQFFGPGTRLTVL.

The chain carries TRBV2 and TRBJ1-4; 9 nucleotides match TRBD1. The V gene end was trimmed by 6 bases and the J gene end by 5 bases; junction bases not matched to a gene: 7. CDR3 length: 15 amino acids. Germline V gene sequence: CDR1 SNHLY, CDR2 FYNNEI. CDR3 residues: CASSPRQGGNEKLFF. The CDR3 DNA reads as TGTGCCAGCAGCCCTAGACAGGGGGGGAATGAAAAACTGTTTTTT.

CDR3 amino acids: CASSPDKNTEAFF. CDR3 nucleotides: TGTGCCAGCAGCCCAGACAAGAACACTGAAGCTTTCTTT. The chain couples TRBV9 to TRBJ1-1; D not certain. This CDR3 contains 13 residues. Germline V gives CDR1 SGDLS, CDR2 YYNGEE. Trimming stripped 4 bases from V and 1 base from J, with 8 bases between.

V and J are TRBV19 and TRBJ1-5; D is possibly TRBD1 (6 bases). V lost 6 bases and J lost 3, with 9 bases in between. The CDR3 is 13 residues long. CDR1 is LNHDA and CDR2 is SQIVND in the germline V gene (reference sequence). CDR3 sequence: CASRNRDNQPQHF. The CDR3 DNA sequence: TGTGCCAGTAGGAACAGGGACAATCAGCCCCAGCATTTT.

The chain carries TRBV21-1 and TRBJ1-5; the tabulated D call, TRBD1, remains unverified against the DNA. TRBV21-1 is annotated as a pseudogene. CDR3 length equals 17 residues. This chain's CDR3 is CASSRDLDRAVGQPQHF. The CDR3 DNA reads TGTGCCAGCAGCAGGGACCTAGACAGGGCGGTTGGGCAGCCCCAGCATTTT.

This clone was recorded once. The chain recombines TRBV13 with TRBJ2-7, with a possible D match to TRBD2 (5 bases). CDR3 length: 17 amino acids. Trimming stripped 5 bases from V and 4 bases from J, with 24 bases between. Germline V lookup: CDR1 PRHDT, CDR2 FYEKMQ (reference sequence). The CDR3: CASSPGEGRVVFYEQYF. DNA for the CDR3: TGTGCCAGCAGCCCGGGTGAGGGTAGGGTGGTTTTTTACGAGCAGTACTTC. Full variable domain (missing parts from reference TRBV13 and TRBJ2-7): AAGVIQSPRHLIKEKRETATLKCYPIPRHDTVYWYQQGPGQDPQFLISFYEKMQSDKGSIPDRFSAQQFSDYHSELNMSSLELGDSALYFCASSPGEGRVVFYEQYFGPGTRLTVT.

This chain connects TRBV19 to TRBJ1-1, with 8 bases identical to TRBD1. This CDR3 region has 15 residues. CDR1 is LNHDA and CDR2 is SQIVND in the germline V gene (reference sequence). V shed 3 bases, J shed 2 bases, and the junction held 5 bases outside the gene matches. CDR3 DNA sequence: TGTGCCAGTAGTATGTCCAGGGGGCTAAACACTGAAGCTTTCTTT. Translating gives CASSMSRGLNTEAFF.

The chain recombines TRBV7-6 with TRBJ2-2, with a tentative D call TRBD1 (5 bases). V was cut by 3 bases and J by 1 base, with 12 bases left in between. This CDR3 is built from 16 residues. The germline CDR1 and CDR2 sequences are SGHVS and FNYEAQ. DNA for the CDR3: TGTGCCAGCAGCTTGCGACAGATCAAGAACACCGGGGAGCTGTTTTTT. It codes for CASSLRQIKNTGELFF. Filled out from reference TRBV7-6 and TRBJ2-2, the complete variable domain reads GAGVSQSPRYKVTKRGQDVALRCDPISGHVSLYWYRQALGQGPEFLTYFNYEAQQDKSGLPNDRFSAERPEGSISTLTIQRTEQRDSAMYRCASSLRQIKNTGELFFGEGSRLTVL.

The rearrangement uses TRBV12-3 or TRBV12-4 and TRBJ2-2; 8 bases align to TRBD2. The CDR3 covers 13 residues. After removal of 7 bases from V and 6 bases from J, the junction contained 4 bases not matched to a gene. This CDR3 reads CASTPGGAGELFF. CDR3 nucleotides: TGTGCCAGCACCCCCGGGGGGGCCGGGGAGCTGTTTTTT.

The chain employs TRBV27 and TRBJ2-3; possibly TRBD1 for D (5 bases). Trimming left V 2 bases short and J 5 bases short, with 11 bases between. Germline CDR1 and CDR2: MNHEY and SMNVEV (reference sequence). CDR3 length: 14 residues. CDR3 region: CASSLSRVGDTQYF. For the CDR3, the DNA is TGTGCCAGCAGTTTAAGCAGGGTGGGAGATACGCAGTATTTT.

This rearrangement joins TRBV28 to TRBJ1-2; 9 positions match TRBD1. Germline V CDR1 and CDR2: MDHEN, SYDVKM. V dropped 7 bases and J dropped 3; count of bases not matched to a gene: 3. The CDR3 consists of 13 residues. The CDR3 bases are TGTGCCAGCAACAGACAGGGGGACTATGGCTACACCTTC. Residues: CASNRQGDYGYTF.

The V gene is TRBV30, the J gene TRBJ2-1; the match to TRBD2 covers 7 bases. Germline CDR1 reads GTSNPN; CDR2 reads SVGIG (reference sequence). V dropped 4 bases and J dropped 0; count of bases not matched to a gene: 6. The CDR3 spans 15 residues. The CDR3 region has the DNA TGTGCCTGGATAGGAGGGAGGGTCTCCTACAATGAGCAGTTCTTC. Protein: CAWIGGRVSYNEQFF.

The rearrangement uses TRBV3-1 (or the pseudogene TRBV3-2) and TRBJ1-2, with D unresolved. The CDR3 is 16 amino acids. Germline CDR1 and CDR2: LGHDT and YNNKEL (reference sequence). The V gene lost 3 bases and the J gene lost 4 bases, with 18 bases spanning the gap. CDR3 DNA sequence: TGTGCCAGCAGCCACCGTGCTCGTCTAGGGATCTATGGCTACACCTTC. This sequence encodes CASSHRARLGIYGYTF.

The V call is TRBV9, the J call TRBJ1-3, with D uncertain. The V end lost 3 bases, the J end lost 0 bases, and 7 bases lay between the germline ends. Germline V gene data show CDR1 as SGDLS and CDR2 as YYNGEE. The CDR3 contains 14 residues. CDR3 DNA: TGTGCCAGCAGCGAAGCGAGCTCTGGAAACACCATATATTTT. Its protein is CASSEASSGNTIYF.

This clone turned up a few times. The V call is TRBV14, the J call TRBJ1-2; no clear D. Trimming removed 0 bases at V and 4 bases at J, with 12 bases between. From germline, CDR1 is SGHDN and CDR2 FVKESK. The CDR3 is made up of 15 amino acids. As DNA, the CDR3 is TGTGCCAGCAGCCAAGATCGAACCTTGGGCTATGGCTACACCTTC. The encoded protein is CASSQDRTLGYGYTF.

The rearrangement links TRBV10-3 to TRBJ1-5; D is undetermined. The CDR3 covers 12 residues. V lost 3 bases to trimming and J lost 4 bases, with 4 bases between them. The germline V gene encodes CDR1 ENHRY and CDR2 SYGVKD. The CDR3 region has the DNA TGTGCCATCAGTGATTTGAATCAGCCCCAGCATTTT. Protein sequence: CAISDLNQPQHF.

V usage is TRBV6-4 and J usage is TRBJ1-2; D ambiguous. V was cut by 6 bases and J by 7 bases, with 18 bases left in between. The CDR3 runs to 14 residues. CDR1 and CDR2 from the germline V gene are MRHNA and SNTAGT. CDR3 sequence (DNA): TGTGCCAGCAGCCCCGAAGCGTCCCTCCCTGGCTACACCTTC. It is translated as CASSPEASLPGYTF.

The rearrangement links TRBV5-1 to TRBJ1-1, with D possibly being TRBD1 (5 bases). The V end was cut by 0 bases, the J end by 8 bases, with 8 bases between. CDR1 and CDR2 from the germline V gene are SGHRS and YFSETQ. This CDR3 spans 12 amino acids. CDR3 in amino acids: CASSLDGGEAFF. Written as DNA, the CDR3 is TGCGCCAGCAGCTTGGATGGGGGGGAAGCTTTCTTT.

The V gene is TRBV14, the J gene TRBJ1-3; D not certain. Trimming took 2 bases from V and 0 from J, leaving 8 bases between them. CDR3 length: 15 residues. Germline lookup yields CDR1 SGHDN and CDR2 FVKESK. The CDR3 DNA follows: TGTGCCAGCAGCCAATGGTGGACCTCTGGAAACACCATATATTTT. The encoded protein is CASSQWWTSGNTIYF.

This rearrangement joins TRBV15 to TRBJ2-5; no firm D call. Trimming left V 0 bases short and J 4 bases short, with 3 bases between. Per the germline V gene, CDR1 is LNHNV and CDR2 is YYDKDF (reference sequence). CDR3 length: 12 residues. CDR3 coding DNA: TGTGCCACCAGCAGAGATTTAGAGACCCAGTACTTC. Protein product: CATSRDLETQYF.